Below, 8 T cell receptor beta chains from the same sample are listed, as sequenced in a study of graft-versus-host responses after intestinal transplantation. These TCRs are of unknown antigen specificity. The assay was immunoSEQ multiplex PCR, and TCRdb's table has in-frame clones only and misses some. The sample records roughly 51,000 clones, around 89% being singletons. The sample was unstimulated CD4+ T cells sorted from spleen or lymph node cells, taken before transplant. The source is a human donor who was the organ donor for an intestinal transplant.

This rearrangement joins TRBV6-6 to TRBJ2-1, with 9 positions matching TRBD2. This CDR3 region has 14 residues. The junction had 9 bases not matched to a gene; V was cut back by 11 bases and J by 4 bases. Germline V gives CDR1 MNHNY, CDR2 SVGAGI (reference sequence). CDR3 nucleotide sequence: TGTGCCGGACATAGCGGGAGTCCGTACAATGAGCAGTTCTTC. Its translation is CAGHSGSPYNEQFF.

The chain combines TRBV5-4 with TRBJ2-1; D not certain. The CDR3 loop spans 17 amino acids. Per germline, CDR1 SGHNT and CDR2 YYREEE (reference sequence). V was pared by 4 bases and J by 0 bases, with 17 bases between. The CDR3 DNA sequence: TGTGCCAGCAGCCCCCGGGTCGGCTCGAGCTCCTACAATGAGCAGTTCTTC. Its protein product is CASSPRVGSSSYNEQFF.

This chain uses TRBV9 with TRBJ2-1; the D gene is possibly TRBD2 (5 bases). Trimming shortened V by 0 bases and J by 5 bases, and 15 bases separated the two germline ends. Per the germline V gene, CDR1 is SGDLS and CDR2 is YYNGEE. The CDR3 consists of 16 residues. CDR3 coding DNA: TGTGCCAGCAGCGTAGTTTCGGGCAGCGGACACAATGAGCAGTTCTTC. This translates into CASSVVSGSGHNEQFF.

The rearrangement links TRBV5-4 to TRBJ2-7; 9 positions match TRBD2. The CDR3 has 15 amino acids. The junction had 7 bases not matched to a gene; V was cut back by 0 bases and J by 6 bases. The V gene's germline CDR1 is SGHNT and CDR2 YYREEE (reference sequence). The CDR3 nucleotides read TGTGCCAGCAGCTTGGACGCGGGGGGGCTTTCCGAGCAGTACTTC. Amino acids: CASSLDAGGLSEQYF. Variable domain in full (rest from reference TRBV5-4 and TRBJ2-7): ETGVTQSPTHLIKTRGQQVTLRCSSQSGHNTVSWYQQALGQGPQFIFQYYREEENGRGNFPPRFSGLQFPNYSSELNVNALELDDSALYLCASSLDAGGLSEQYFGPGTRLTVT.

The gene calls are TRBV15 and TRBJ1-2, with TRBD1 matching over 8 bases. The CDR3 length is 16 residues. Germline trimming cut 5 bases from V and 5 bases from J; bases unmatched to any gene: 13. The germline gives CDR1 LNHNV, CDR2 YYDKDF (reference sequence). This CDR3 is CATSRTLTGVEYGYTF. The CDR3 nucleotides read TGTGCCACCAGCCGAACCTTGACAGGGGTTGAATATGGCTACACCTTC.

The gene calls are TRBV6-6 and TRBJ1-3, with 8 bases that match TRBD1. The J segment lost 4 bases and the V segment lost 7 bases, leaving 12 bases of the junction unmatched. Germline assignment: CDR1 MNHNY and CDR2 SVGAGI (reference sequence). The CDR3 has 16 residues. The DNA of the CDR3 is TGTGCCAGCAACCCAGGCCAGGGGGCATGGGGAAACACCATATATTTT. This gives the protein CASNPGQGAWGNTIYF.

This clone was observed a few times. Additional DNA sequences in this sample encode the identical CDR3. This chain connects TRBV28 to TRBJ2-5, with 8 bases fitting TRBD2. CDR3 length: 15 amino acids. J gave up 5 bases and V 5 bases, and 10 bases lay outside the gene matches. Germline assignment: CDR1 MDHEN and CDR2 SYDVKM. CDR3 residues: CASSPSGGRGETQYF. CDR3 bases: TGTGCCAGCAGTCCCTCGGGGGGGAGAGGGGAGACCCAGTACTTC.

The chain is built from TRBV4-2 and TRBJ2-1; D might be TRBD1 (6 bases). Germline CDR1 is LGHNA and CDR2 is YNFKEQ. The CDR3 is 16 amino acids. Trimming took 0 bases from V and 2 from J, leaving 11 bases between them. CDR3: CASSQESGEAYNEQFF. CDR3 DNA: TGTGCCAGCAGCCAAGAGTCAGGGGAAGCCTACAATGAGCAGTTCTTC.